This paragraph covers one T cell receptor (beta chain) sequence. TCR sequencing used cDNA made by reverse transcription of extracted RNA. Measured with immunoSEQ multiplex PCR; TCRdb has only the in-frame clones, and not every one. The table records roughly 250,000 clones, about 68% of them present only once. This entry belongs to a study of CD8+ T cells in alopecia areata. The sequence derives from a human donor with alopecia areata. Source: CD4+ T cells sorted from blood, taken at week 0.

The CDR3 region is CASMPGQGNTGELFF. The DNA of the CDR3 is TGCGCCAGCATGCCGGGACAGGGGAACACCGGGGAGCTGTTTTTT. This chain joins TRBV5-1 and TRBJ2-2; TRBD1 agrees at 9 bases. CDR3 length equals 15 residues. CDR1 and CDR2 from the germline V gene are SGHRS and YFSETQ. V shed 6 bases and J 1 base; nucleotides not matched to a gene: 4.